Listed below are T cell receptor beta chains from one sample, sequenced in a study of identical twins. In TCRdb, the 5' RACE reads were re-called with MiXCR into one record per CDR3 protein. The repertoire includes 640,000 or so distinct CDR3 sequences, around 6% of them detected once, and about 1.8% sits in the top ten. Sequences were obtained from naive T cells sorted from blood. Receptor source: a man between 18 and 29 years old in good health. CDR3s include the opening cysteine and the closing phenylalanine or tryptophan. Each record gives: clone size, J gene, V gene, D gene, CDR3 protein, CDR3 DNA. A D gene is named only where the DNA matches it firmly. Clone size is stated in some rows and not others, as once, few, many or a class when expanded.

many,TRBJ1-2,TRBV28,.,CASRLTGPIGYTF,TGTGCCAGCAGACTGACAGGCCCTATTGGCTACACCTTC
.,TRBJ2-3,TRBV12-3/TRBV12-4,.,CASSLGMDTQYF,TGTGCCAGCAGTTTGGGGATGGATACGCAGTATTTT
many,TRBJ2-5,TRBV29-1,TRBD1,CSTRGGTGGSTQYF,TGCAGCACCCGGGGCGGGACAGGGGGCTCAACCCAGTACTTC
.,TRBJ2-3,TRBV6-5,TRBD2,CASSYGVKRDHTDTQYF,TGTGCCAGCAGTTACGGAGTCAAGCGGGACCACACAGATACGCAGTATTTT
few,TRBJ2-1,TRBV12-3/TRBV12-4,.,CASSLVTEQFF,TGTGCCAGCAGTTTAGTCACAGAGCAGTTCTTC
.,TRBJ2-2,TRBV19,.,CASTLFGGTGELFF,TGTGCCAGTACCCTCTTTGGGGGCACCGGGGAGCTGTTTTTT
few,TRBJ2-5,TRBV11-2,TRBD2,CASSLGLAGGQQETQYF,TGTGCCAGCAGCTTAGGTCTAGCGGGAGGCCAGCAAGAGACCCAGTACTTC
once,TRBJ2-5,TRBV7-9,.,CASSFRSQEPQYF,TGTGCCAGCAGCTTTCGCAGCCAAGAGCCCCAGTACTTC
few,TRBJ2-1,TRBV29-1,TRBD2,CSVNRGGGLAGSRSYNEQFF,TGCAGCGTAAACAGGGGGGGAGGACTAGCGGGATCCCGCTCCTACAATGAGCAGTTCTTC
many,TRBJ2-5,TRBV29-1,TRBD1,CSVETQGAGMGTQYF,TGCAGCGTTGAAACTCAGGGGGCGGGTATGGGGACCCAGTACTTC
many,TRBJ1-6,TRBV12-3/TRBV12-4,TRBD1,CASSLLGTGGNSPLHF,TGTGCCAGCAGTTTACTGGGGACAGGGGGAAATTCACCCCTCCACTTT
many,TRBJ1-1,TRBV12-3/TRBV12-4,TRBD1,CASSSWTGMNTEAFF,TGTGCCAGCAGTTCGTGGACAGGGATGAACACTGAAGCTTTCTTT
few,TRBJ1-1,TRBV15,TRBD1,CATSRDSTEAFF,TGTGCCACCAGCCGGGACAGCACTGAAGCTTTCTTT
.,TRBJ2-1,TRBV29-1,.,CSVGRRLSYNEQFF,TGCAGCGTTGGGCGGAGGCTCTCCTACAATGAGCAGTTCTTC
many,TRBJ1-6,TRBV12-3/TRBV12-4,.,CASSPDSRRLHF,TGTGCCAGCAGCCCAGACAGTCGCCGACTCCACTTT
many,TRBJ2-1,TRBV7-2,.,CASSLSADNEQFF,TGTGCCAGCAGCTTATCTGCGGACAATGAGCAGTTCTTC
.,TRBJ2-7,TRBV28,.,CASSYSWADEQYF,TGTGCCAGCAGTTACTCCTGGGCTGACGAGCAGTACTTC
many,TRBJ2-3,TRBV14,TRBD1,CASSQGQGWADTQYF,TGTGCCAGCAGCCAGGGACAGGGTTGGGCAGATACGCAGTATTTT
many,TRBJ2-7,TRBV29-1,.,CSLLASGFLGWHLYEQYF,TGCAGCCTGCTTGCTTCCGGTTTTCTAGGGTGGCACCTCTACGAGCAGTACTTC
.,TRBJ2-1,TRBV19,TRBD2,CATRMTSGKGSYNEQFF,TGTGCCACCCGAATGACTAGCGGGAAGGGTTCCTACAATGAGCAGTTCTTC
.,TRBJ2-5,TRBV27,TRBD2,CASSSSGGDRRETQYF,TGTGCCAGCAGTTCAAGCGGGGGGGACCGTCGGGAGACCCAGTACTTC
few,TRBJ2-6,TRBV20-1,.,CSAGPDIAGANVLTF,TGCAGTGCTGGGCCCGACATCGCTGGGGCCAACGTCCTGACTTTC
many,TRBJ2-5,TRBV29-1,TRBD1,CSVDGAVTGGDWETQYF,TGCAGCGTTGACGGGGCGGTGACAGGGGGCGATTGGGAGACCCAGTACTTC
many,TRBJ2-1,TRBV24-1,.,CATSGPDEINEQFF,TGTGCCACCAGTGGTCCTGACGAGATCAATGAGCAGTTCTTC
.,TRBJ2-3,TRBV2,TRBD1,CASSEGWTGADTQYF,TGTGCCAGCAGTGAAGGTTGGACAGGGGCAGATACGCAGTATTTT
few,TRBJ2-2,TRBV20-1,.,CSAPPRIVTGELFF,TGCAGTGCCCCACCCAGGATTGTAACCGGGGAGCTGTTTTTT
.,TRBJ2-5,TRBV4-1,.,CASSQVTEQETQYF,TGCGCCAGCAGCCAAGTCACAGAGCAAGAGACCCAGTACTTC
many,TRBJ2-1,TRBV20-1,.,CSARDDSGHYNEQFF,TGCAGTGCTAGAGACGACAGCGGGCATTACAATGAGCAGTTCTTC
many,TRBJ2-3,TRBV5-1,TRBD1,CASRNTGVAADTQYF,TGCGCCAGCAGGAACACAGGGGTCGCGGCAGATACGCAGTATTTT
few,TRBJ2-1,TRBV24-1,.,CATSDVTSNEQFF,TGTGCCACCAGTGATGTGACTAGCAATGAGCAGTTCTTC
.,TRBJ1-2,TRBV27,.,CASSTNRFYGYTF,TGTGCCAGCAGTACGAACAGGTTCTATGGCTACACCTTC
many,TRBJ2-2,TRBV29-1,.,CSFREHGELFF,TGCAGCTTTAGAGAACACGGGGAGCTGTTTTTT
.,TRBJ2-1,TRBV12-3/TRBV12-4,TRBD1,CASSLAGTETNEQFF,TGTGCCAGCAGTTTAGCCGGGACAGAGACAAATGAGCAGTTCTTC
.,TRBJ2-5,TRBV29-1,TRBD1,CSVEDLGTESFQETQYF,TGCAGCGTTGAAGATTTGGGGACAGAAAGCTTCCAAGAGACCCAGTACTTC
.,TRBJ2-7,TRBV12-3/TRBV12-4,.,CASSLNWVYEQYF,TGTGCCAGCAGTTTGAATTGGGTATACGAGCAGTACTTC
.,TRBJ2-3,TRBV28,.,CASSLGRETTDTQYF,TGTGCCAGCAGTTTAGGAAGGGAAACCACAGATACGCAGTATTTT
many,TRBJ2-7,TRBV5-6,TRBD2,CASSLVWREGPQQYF,TGTGCCAGCAGCTTGGTTTGGCGGGAGGGCCCACAGCAGTACTTC
.,TRBJ2-5,TRBV29-1,.,CSVGTSGETQYF,TGCAGCGTTGGCACCTCGGGGGAGACCCAGTACTTC
.,TRBJ2-7,TRBV7-3,TRBD2,CASSVQGLAGYEQYF,TGTGCCAGCAGCGTCCAGGGACTAGCGGGCTACGAGCAGTACTTC
.,TRBJ2-3,TRBV11-2,.,CASRRRSDTQYF,TGTGCCAGCAGACGAAGATCAGATACGCAGTATTTT
few,TRBJ2-7,TRBV7-2,.,CASSAIISYEQYF,TGTGCCAGCAGTGCCATTATATCCTACGAGCAGTACTTC
many,TRBJ2-3,TRBV25-1,.,CASSELAGEADTQYF,TGTGCCAGCAGTGAATTAGCAGGGGAAGCAGATACGCAGTATTTT
.,TRBJ1-4,TRBV19,.,CASSIGGTATNEKLFF,TGTGCCAGTAGTATCGGGGGGACCGCAACTAATGAAAAACTGTTTTTT
many,TRBJ1-2,TRBV12-3/TRBV12-4,.,CASSLLRVNYGYTF,TGTGCCAGCAGCCTCCTCAGGGTTAACTATGGCTACACCTTC
.,TRBJ2-7,TRBV5-5,TRBD1,CASTRTGPYEQYF,TGTGCCAGTACCCGGACAGGGCCCTACGAGCAGTACTTC
many,TRBJ2-1,TRBV20-1,TRBD2,CSASGGTSGSYNEQFF,TGCAGTGCTAGTGGCGGGACTAGCGGCTCCTACAATGAGCAGTTCTTC
many,TRBJ1-6,TRBV6-5,TRBD1,CASSLRGQGAYSPLHF,TGTGCCAGCAGCTTAAGGGGACAGGGGGCTTATTCACCCCTCCACTTT
many,TRBJ2-3,TRBV12-3/TRBV12-4,.,CASSDRKLTDTQYF,TGTGCCAGCTCCGATAGAAAACTCACAGATACGCAGTATTTT
.,TRBJ1-2,TRBV5-1,.,CASSLDPGGRGYTF,TGCGCCAGCAGCTTGGATCCTGGGGGCCGTGGCTACACCTTC
few,TRBJ2-1,TRBV7-9,TRBD2,CASSSGAGDYNEQFF,TGTGCCAGCAGCTCTGGAGCGGGAGATTACAATGAGCAGTTCTTC
many,TRBJ2-7,TRBV7-2,TRBD2,CASSWIAGRTYEQYF,TGTGCCAGCAGTTGGATAGCGGGCCGAACCTACGAGCAGTACTTC